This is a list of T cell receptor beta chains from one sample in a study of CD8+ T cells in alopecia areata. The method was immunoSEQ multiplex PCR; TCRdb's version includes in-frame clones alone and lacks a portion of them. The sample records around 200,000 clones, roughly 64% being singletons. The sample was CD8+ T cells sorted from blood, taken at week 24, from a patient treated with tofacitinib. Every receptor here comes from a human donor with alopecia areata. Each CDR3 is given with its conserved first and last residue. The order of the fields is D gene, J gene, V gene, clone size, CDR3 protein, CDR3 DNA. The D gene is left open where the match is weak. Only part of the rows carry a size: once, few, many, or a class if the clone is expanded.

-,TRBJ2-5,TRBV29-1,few,CSVRFRFRETQYF,TGCAGCGTTAGATTTCGGTTTAGGGAGACCCAGTACTTC
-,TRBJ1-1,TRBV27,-,CASTLWAGGTETFF,-
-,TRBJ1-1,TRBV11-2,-,CASSLSGVEAFF,TGTGCCAGCAGCTTATCAGGGGTAGAAGCTTTCTTT
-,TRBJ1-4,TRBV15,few,CATSRVMGGSEKLFF,TGTGCCACCAGCAGAGTAATGGGGGGAAGTGAAAAACTGTTTTTT
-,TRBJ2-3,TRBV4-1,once,CASSPDKGIGVTDTQYF,TGCGCCAGCAGCCCAGACAAGGGTATTGGGGTGACAGATACGCAGTATTTT
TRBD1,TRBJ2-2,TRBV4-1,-,CASSQGRDSGELFF,TGCGCCAGCAGCCAAGGCAGGGACAGTGGGGAGCTGTTTTTT
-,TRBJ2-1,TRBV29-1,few,CSVSSNEQFF,TGCAGCGTTAGTAGCAATGAGCAGTTCTTC
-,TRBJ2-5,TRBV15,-,CATSTRDLQETQYF,TGTGCCACCAGCACAAGGGACCTCCAAGAGACCCAGTACTTC
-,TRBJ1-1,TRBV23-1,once,CASSQFRDTPGGNTEAFF,TGCGCCAGCAGTCAATTTAGGGACACACCCGGGGGGAACACTGAAGCTTTCTTT
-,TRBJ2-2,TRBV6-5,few,CASSYSTTGELFF,TGTGCCAGCAGTTACTCAACAACCGGGGAGCTGTTTTTT
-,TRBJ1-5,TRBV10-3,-,CAIRGGLESNQPQHF,TGTGCCATCAGGGGGGGACTGGAAAGCAATCAGCCCCAGCATTTT
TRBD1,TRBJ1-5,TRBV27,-,CASSMDRGNQPQHF,TGTGCCAGCAGTATGGACAGGGGGAATCAGCCCCAGCATTTT
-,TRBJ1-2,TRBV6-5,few,CASSWKGPYGYTF,TGTGCCAGCAGTTGGAAAGGACCCTATGGCTACACCTTC
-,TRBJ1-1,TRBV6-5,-,CASSYGRGTFF,TGTGCCAGCAGTTACGGCCGAGGAACCTTCTTT
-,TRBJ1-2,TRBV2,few,CAGLDANYGYTF,TGTGCCGGCCTGGACGCAAACTATGGCTACACCTTC
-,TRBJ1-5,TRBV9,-,CASSAGGGTNQPQHF,TGTGCCAGCAGTGCCGGGGGAGGGACTAATCAGCCCCAGCATTTT
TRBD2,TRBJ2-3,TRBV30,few,CAWSVSASGPTDTQYF,TGTGCCTGGAGTGTATCGGCTAGCGGACCCACAGATACGCAGTATTTT
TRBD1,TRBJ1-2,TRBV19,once,CASSPTGGSYGYTF,TGTGCCAGTAGTCCGACAGGGGGAAGCTATGGCTACACCTTC
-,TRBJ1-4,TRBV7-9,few,CAPDSGEKLFF,TGTGCCCCAGACTCAGGTGAAAAACTGTTTTTT
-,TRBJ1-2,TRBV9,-,CASSGGRSYGYTF,TGTGCCAGCAGCGGGGGACGGTCCTATGGCTACACCTTC
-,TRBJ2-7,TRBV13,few,CASSLGRGSGYEQYF,TGTGCCAGCAGCTTAGGAAGAGGGTCCGGTTACGAGCAGTACTTC
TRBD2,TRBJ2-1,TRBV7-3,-,CASSGSGGTEQFF,TGTGCCAGCAGCGGAAGCGGGGGGACCGAGCAGTTCTTC
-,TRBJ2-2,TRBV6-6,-,CASRSPGQNTGELFF,TGTGCCAGCAGGTCTCCGGGACAGAACACCGGGGAGCTGTTTTTT
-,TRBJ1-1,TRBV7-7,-,CASSPINDMNTEAFF,TGTGCTAGCAGCCCAATCAATGACATGAACACTGAAGCTTTCTTT
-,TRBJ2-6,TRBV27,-,CASSYPGANVLTF,TGTGCCAGCAGCTACCCTGGGGCCAACGTCCTGACTTTC
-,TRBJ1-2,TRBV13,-,CASSLGKQANYGYTF,TGTGCCAGCAGCTTAGGCAAGCAAGCTAACTATGGCTACACCTTC
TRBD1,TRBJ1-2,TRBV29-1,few,CSVEPGQKVYGYTF,TGCAGCGTTGAACCGGGACAGAAAGTCTATGGCTACACCTTC
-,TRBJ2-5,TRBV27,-,CASRAQETQYF,TGTGCCAGCAGAGCCCAAGAGACCCAGTACTTC
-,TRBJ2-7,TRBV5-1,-,CASTIGAPGRYEQYF,TGCGCCAGCACTATAGGGGCTCCGGGCCGCTACGAGCAGTACTTC
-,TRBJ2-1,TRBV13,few,CASSQVSYDREQFF,TGTGCCAGCAGCCAAGTTAGCTACGACAGGGAGCAGTTCTTC
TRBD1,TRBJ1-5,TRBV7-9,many,CASSSQGVNQPQHF,TGTGCCAGCAGCTCGCAGGGGGTCAATCAGCCCCAGCATTTT